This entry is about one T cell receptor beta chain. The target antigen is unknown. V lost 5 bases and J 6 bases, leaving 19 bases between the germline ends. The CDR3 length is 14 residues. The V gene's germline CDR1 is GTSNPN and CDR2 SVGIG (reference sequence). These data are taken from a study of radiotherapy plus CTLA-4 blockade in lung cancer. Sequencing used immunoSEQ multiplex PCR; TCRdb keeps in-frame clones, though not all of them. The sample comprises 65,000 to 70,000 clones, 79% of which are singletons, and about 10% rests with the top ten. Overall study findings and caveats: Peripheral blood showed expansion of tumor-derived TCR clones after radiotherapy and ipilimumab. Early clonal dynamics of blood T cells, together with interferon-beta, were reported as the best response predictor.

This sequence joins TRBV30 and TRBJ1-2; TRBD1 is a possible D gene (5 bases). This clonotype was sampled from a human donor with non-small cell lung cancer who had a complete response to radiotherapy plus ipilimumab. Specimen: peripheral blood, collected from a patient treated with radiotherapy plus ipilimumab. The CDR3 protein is CAWSRDPRTNGYTF. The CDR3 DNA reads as TGTGCCTGGTCCCGGGACCCCCGGACCAATGGCTACACCTTC. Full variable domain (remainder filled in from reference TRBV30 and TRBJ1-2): SQTIHQWPATLVQPVGSPLSLECTVEGTSNPNLYWYRQAAGRGLQLLFYSVGIGQISSEVPQNLSASRPQDRQFILSSKKLLLSDSGFYLCAWSRDPRTNGYTFGSGTRLTVV.